This T cell receptor beta chain appears in the sequencing data of a study of T cell clonotyping in hematopoietic cell transplantation. Findings and limits, study-wide: Recipient TCR diversity dropped after transplant; expanded clonotypes rose from day 30 to 180. Few recipient clonotypes overlapped donors; over 95% were de novo at given depth. Cells were unsorted, so CD4 and CD8 contributions were not separated.

The germline V gene has CDR1 SGHNT and CDR2 YENEEA. CDR3 length: 15 amino acids. V gave up 0 bases and J gave up 4 bases; unmatched junction bases: 3. Measured with immunoSEQ multiplex PCR; TCRdb has only the in-frame clones, and not every one. Among approximately 12,000 clones listed, 89% were seen once. Only one count was recorded for this clone. Its target is unknown. The V and J genes are TRBV11-3 and TRBJ2-1; 7 bases fit TRBD2. The sequence was obtained from a female patient aged 55-70 years who had an allogeneic stem cell transplant from an unrelated donor, so the T cells may come from the graft donor. Some clones in this sample may be carry-over from other donors' samples. Sample: PBMCs, taken 100 days after allogeneic stem cell transplant. The CDR3 protein is CASSLDRREYNEQFF. In nucleotides, the CDR3 is TGTGCCAGCAGCTTAGATCGGCGGGAGTACAATGAGCAGTTCTTC.